This T cell receptor beta chain was documented in a study of radiotherapy plus CTLA-4 blockade in lung cancer. The CDR3 has 14 amino acids. Germline V gene data show CDR1 as SGHRS and CDR2 as YFSETQ. Trimming shortened V by 7 bases and J by 1 base, and 11 bases separated the two germline ends. Enrolled patients, whose metastatic non-small-cell lung cancer was chemo-refractory, received focal radiation plus CTLA-4 blockade with ipilimumab. The study's findings and limits: The best prediction of response reportedly came from early blood T cell clone dynamics, with interferon-beta.

This clone was observed a single time. Its cognate antigen is unknown. Profiling relied on immunoSEQ multiplex PCR, and the TCRdb table lists in-frame clones only, not all of them. Of about 36,000 clones listed, around 70% are singletons. The receptor was derived from a human donor with non-small cell lung cancer who had stable disease on radiotherapy plus ipilimumab. Sequenced material: peripheral blood, taken from a patient treated with radiotherapy plus ipilimumab. J is TRBJ2-2 and V is TRBV5-1, with unresolved D. The CDR3 protein is CASGDRQNTGELFF. CDR3 DNA sequence: TGCGCCAGCGGCGATAGACAGAACACCGGGGAGCTGTTTTTT.